The source of this TCR beta chain is a study of blood T cell repertoires in COVID-19. The wider study: There were acute and convalescent COVID-19 samples, and they came from the United States, Italy and Spain. Nucleic acid was either cDNA or gDNA, and it came from T cells, B-cell-depleted T cells, or PBMCs.

Trimming shortened V by 3 bases and J by 1 base, and 9 bases separated the two germline ends. The germline gives CDR1 GTSNPN, CDR2 SVGIG (reference sequence). The length of the CDR3 is 13 residues. In the original processing: Quantification of nucleated cells was approximated via reference gene primer amplification. This table comes from immunoSEQ multiplex PCR, and its TCRdb copy is limited to in-frame clones, with some not included. The D gene and trimming were derived from the DNA, and the V and J assignments and clone size from that table. The sample lists over 130,000 clones; more than 85% were seen once.

The chain couples TRBV30 to TRBJ1-1; D not resolved. Material: peripheral blood. This sequence originates from a human donor in a cohort sampled during active COVID-19. In DNA form, the CDR3 reads TGTGCCTGGAGGTGGCCGCAGAACACTGAAGCTTTCTTT. Encoded protein: CAWRWPQNTEAFF.